This TCR beta chain came from a study of T cell responses to AZD1222 COVID-19 vaccine. This CDR3 spans 17 amino acids. Germline V gives CDR1 SEHNR, CDR2 FQNEAQ (reference sequence). V lost 5 bases to trimming and J lost 0 bases; unmatched junction nucleotides: 9. Measured with immunoSEQ multiplex PCR; TCRdb has only the in-frame clones, and not every one. The repertoire has about 270,000 clones, 94% of them found once; the top ten carry around 0.58%. This receptor was identified in an adult who received the AZD1222 COVID-19 vaccine. V is TRBV7-9 and J is TRBJ2-2; 7 bases are shared with TRBD2. The starting material was peripheral blood, obtained 28 days after the second AZD1222 dose. The CDR3 nucleotides are TGTGCCAGCAGCCTGGGCGCGGGAGCCCCGAACACCGGGGAGCTGTTTTTT. Its protein is CASSLGAGAPNTGELFF.